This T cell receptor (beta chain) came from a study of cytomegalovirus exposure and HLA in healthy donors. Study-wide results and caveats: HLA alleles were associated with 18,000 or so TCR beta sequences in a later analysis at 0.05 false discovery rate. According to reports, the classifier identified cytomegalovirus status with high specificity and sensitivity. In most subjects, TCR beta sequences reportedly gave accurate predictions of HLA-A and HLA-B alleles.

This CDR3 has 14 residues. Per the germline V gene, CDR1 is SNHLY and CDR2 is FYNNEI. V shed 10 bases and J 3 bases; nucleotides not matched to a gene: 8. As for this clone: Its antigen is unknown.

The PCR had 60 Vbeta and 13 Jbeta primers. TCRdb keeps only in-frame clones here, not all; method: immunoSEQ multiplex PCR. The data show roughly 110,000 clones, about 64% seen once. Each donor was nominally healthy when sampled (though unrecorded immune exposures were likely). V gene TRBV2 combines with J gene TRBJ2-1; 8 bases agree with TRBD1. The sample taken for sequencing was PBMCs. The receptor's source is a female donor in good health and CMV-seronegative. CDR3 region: CAIPGTGLYNEQFF. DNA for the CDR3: TGTGCCATACCCGGGACAGGTCTCTACAATGAGCAGTTCTTC.